This TCR beta chain was captured by sequencing in a study of vaccination and CD4 T cells after COVID-19. The wider study: The convalescent group had six males, four females, seven Caucasians, two Asians, one multiracial.

The treatment here: roughly 10-day PBMC culture with coronavirus spike peptide pools or control peptides (ViraFEST assay). The V and J ends lost 5 bases and 5 bases, in that order; junction bases with no gene match: 3. CDR3 length: 13 residues. Oncomine TCR Beta short-read sequencing was applied to DNA from cultured CD4+ T cells. TCRdb redid the calling of the PCR reads with MiXCR, one entry per CDR3 protein. The data hold 9,000 to 15,000 distinct CDR3 sequences, with about 65% observed a single time. To note about this clonotype: Antigen specificity is unknown.

Notes on the study in general: Convalescent patients displayed spike mono-reactivity in 304 of 307 vaccine-specific clones.

The source of this sequence is a human donor who had recovered from COVID-19. The chain carries TRBV12-3 or TRBV12-4 and TRBJ2-7, with 10 bases that match TRBD2. Sequencing was carried out using CD4+ T cells from blood, cultured in vitro. CDR3 in amino acids: CASSGSGRNEQYF. As DNA, the CDR3 is TGTGCCAGCAGTGGTAGCGGGAGGAACGAGCAGTACTTC.